This T cell receptor beta chain was identified in a study of graft-versus-host responses after intestinal transplantation. The repertoire was sequenced with immunoSEQ multiplex PCR; TCRdb's copy has only in-frame clones and lacks some. The table has more than 65,000 clones, nearly 85% seen once. This CDR3 has 13 residues. Germline CDR1 is LNHNV and CDR2 is YYDKDF (reference sequence). V was shortened by 3 bases and J by 0 bases, with 4 bases between the two germline ends. This clone was counted once. Its cognate antigen is unknown. Study findings and constraints: The study found high graft-versus-host to host-versus-graft clonal ratios in allografts of patients with graft-donor T cell macrochimerism. Early post-transplant HvG declines showed an association with peak circulating GvH clone levels. GvH clones appeared in recipient marrow, some first in ileum or blood.

This sequence originates from a human donor who was the organ donor for an intestinal transplant. The chain couples TRBV15 to TRBJ2-3; D is unresolved. The material sequenced was unstimulated CD4+ T cells sorted from spleen or lymph node cells, taken before transplant. CDR3: CATSSSSTDTQYF. In DNA form, the CDR3 reads TGTGCCACCAGCAGCTCTAGCACAGATACGCAGTATTTT. Based on the CDR3 plus reference TRBV15 and TRBJ2-3, the full variable domain is DAMVIQNPRYQVTQFGKPVTLSCSQTLNHNVMYWYQQKSSQAPKLLFHYYDKDFNNEADTPDNFQSRRPNTSFCFLDIRSPGLGDTAMYLCATSSSSTDTQYFGPGTRLTVL.